The rows below give T cell receptor beta chains drawn from one sample of a study of OX40 agonist ivuxolimab in advanced cancers. Profiled with immunoSEQ multiplex PCR; TCRdb holds only in-frame clones, not every one. The sample holds approximately 70,000 clones, about 90% seen once. Sequencing used CD4+ or CD8+ T cells sorted from blood, obtained in a trial of the OX40 agonist ivuxolimab. The receptors shown here come from an adult with an advanced solid tumor such as melanoma, head and neck, liver or kidney cancer. The CDR3 runs from the conserved cysteine through the conserved F or W. Each record gives: CDR3 length, clone size, D gene, V gene, J gene, CDR3 DNA, CDR3 protein. The D gene is left open where the match is weak. Only some rows state a clone size, as once, few, many or a class for expanded clones.

length: 14; size: -; D: TRBD1; V: TRBV27; J: TRBJ1-5; DNA: TGTGCCAGCAGTTCACGGACAGGAAATCAGCCCCAGCATTTT; CDR3: CASSSRTGNQPQHF
length: 13; size: -; D: TRBD2; V: TRBV11-3; J: TRBJ2-1; DNA: TGTGCCAGCAGCTTTAGCGGGAACAATGAGCAGTTCTTC; CDR3: CASSFSGNNEQFF
length: 13; size: -; D: -; V: TRBV11-2; J: TRBJ1-5; DNA: TGTGCCAGCAGCTCCGGATATAATCAGCCCCAGCATTTT; CDR3: CASSSGYNQPQHF
length: 17; size: -; D: -; V: TRBV19; J: TRBJ2-3; DNA: TGTGCCAGTAGTAGGGGCCGAGGGGCCGCGGGCACAGATACGCAGTATTTT; CDR3: CASSRGRGAAGTDTQYF
length: 14; size: -; D: -; V: TRBV19; J: TRBJ1-5; DNA: TGTGCCAGTAGTATAAGCCAGCGTAATCAGCCCCAGCATTTT; CDR3: CASSISQRNQPQHF
length: 15; size: -; D: -; V: TRBV7-2; J: TRBJ2-7; DNA: TGTGCCAGCAGCTTACCCAAAACAGGGAAGTACGAGCAGTACTTC; CDR3: CASSLPKTGKYEQYF
length: 14; size: once; D: -; V: TRBV29-1; J: TRBJ2-2; DNA: TGCAGCGTTCGAAGAGGGTCGAACACCGGGGAGCTGTTTTTT; CDR3: CSVRRGSNTGELFF
length: 14; size: -; D: TRBD2; V: TRBV15; J: TRBJ2-7; DNA: TGTGCCACCAGCAGAGGGGACTACGACTACGAGCAGTACTTC; CDR3: CATSRGDYDYEQYF
length: 11; size: -; D: -; V: TRBV19; J: TRBJ2-7; DNA: TGTGCCACCGGGGTCCCCTACGAGCAGTACTTC; CDR3: CATGVPYEQYF
length: 13; size: -; D: TRBD1; V: TRBV27; J: TRBJ2-2; DNA: TGTGCCAGCAGTTTACGGACAGGGGTGGAGCTGTTTTTT; CDR3: CASSLRTGVELFF
length: 13; size: -; D: -; V: TRBV5-1; J: TRBJ2-2; DNA: TGCGCCAGCAGCTTGCGGTACACCGGGGAGCTGTTTTTT; CDR3: CASSLRYTGELFF
length: 14; size: -; D: -; V: TRBV28; J: TRBJ1-2; DNA: TGTGCCAGCAGTACCCTTGGAGCTAACTATGGCTACACCTTC; CDR3: CASSTLGANYGYTF
length: 14; size: -; D: TRBD1; V: TRBV7-2; J: TRBJ2-7; DNA: TGTGCCAGCAGCTCGGGACAGGGGGTATACGAGCAGTACTTC; CDR3: CASSSGQGVYEQYF
length: 16; size: -; D: TRBD2; V: TRBV9; J: TRBJ2-5; DNA: TGTGCCAGCAGCCCCGGACTAGCGGAAGCAAAAGAGACCCAGTACTTC; CDR3: CASSPGLAEAKETQYF
length: 16; size: -; D: -; V: TRBV7-2; J: TRBJ2-1; DNA: TGTGCCAGCAGCCAAAGGGGTGTCAGTTCCTACAATGAGCAGTTCTTC; CDR3: CASSQRGVSSYNEQFF
length: 15; size: -; D: TRBD2; V: TRBV14; J: TRBJ2-7; DNA: TGTGCCAGCAGCCCAGTGGGGGGGACCTCCTACGAGCAGTACTTC; CDR3: CASSPVGGTSYEQYF
length: 15; size: once; D: -; V: TRBV6-5; J: TRBJ2-1; DNA: TGTGCCAGCAGTTACAGTCCCACCTCCTACAATGAGCAGTTCTTC; CDR3: CASSYSPTSYNEQFF